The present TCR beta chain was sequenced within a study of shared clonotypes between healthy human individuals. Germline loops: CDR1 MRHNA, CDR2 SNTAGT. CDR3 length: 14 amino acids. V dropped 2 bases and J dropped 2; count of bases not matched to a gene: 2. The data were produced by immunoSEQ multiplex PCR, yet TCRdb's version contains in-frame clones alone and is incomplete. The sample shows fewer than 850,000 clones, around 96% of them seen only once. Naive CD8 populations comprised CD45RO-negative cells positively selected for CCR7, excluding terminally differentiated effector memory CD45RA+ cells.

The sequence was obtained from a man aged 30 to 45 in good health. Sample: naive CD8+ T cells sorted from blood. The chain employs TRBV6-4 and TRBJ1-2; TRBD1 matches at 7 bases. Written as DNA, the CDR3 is TGTGCCAGCAGTGACGGCAGGGGGAACTATGGCTACACCTTC. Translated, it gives CASSDGRGNYGYTF.